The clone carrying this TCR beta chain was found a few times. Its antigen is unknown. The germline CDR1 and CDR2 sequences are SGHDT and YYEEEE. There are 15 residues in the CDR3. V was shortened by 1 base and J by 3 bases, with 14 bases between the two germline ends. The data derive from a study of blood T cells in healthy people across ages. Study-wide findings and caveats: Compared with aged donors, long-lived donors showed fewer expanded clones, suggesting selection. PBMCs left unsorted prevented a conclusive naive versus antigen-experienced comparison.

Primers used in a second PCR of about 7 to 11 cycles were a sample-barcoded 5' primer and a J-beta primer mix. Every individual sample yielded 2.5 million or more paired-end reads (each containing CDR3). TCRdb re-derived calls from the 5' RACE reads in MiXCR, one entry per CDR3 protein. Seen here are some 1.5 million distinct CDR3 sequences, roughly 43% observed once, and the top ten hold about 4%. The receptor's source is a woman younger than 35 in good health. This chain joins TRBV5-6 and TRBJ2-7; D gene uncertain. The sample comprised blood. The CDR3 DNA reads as TGTGCCAGCAGCTTGAGAGCGAGTATAGTCTACGAGCAGTACTTC. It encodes CASSLRASIVYEQYF.